What follows is one T cell receptor (beta chain) and its context. Its antigen is not known. Together with a sample-barcoded 5' primer, a J-beta primer mix was included in a second PCR lasting about 7 to 12 cycles. Through a template-switch adaptor with 12 random nucleotides, each cDNA molecule received a tag. Each CDR3 protein is one row after TCRdb ran MiXCR on the 5' RACE reads. The sample includes some 1.5 million distinct CDR3 sequences, roughly two fifths of them seen just once. The sample belongs to a study of blood T cells in healthy people across ages. V shed 6 bases and J 3 bases; nucleotides not matched to a gene: 20. The CDR3 length is 18 residues. RNA extraction gave at least 5.5 micrograms of total RNA per sample. Overall study results and limits: Per million T cells, the diversity of TCR beta decreased roughly linearly as age advanced. Versus aged donors, long-lived donors had higher diversity and more naive CD4+ cells.

The sequencing input was blood. The rearrangement links TRBV12-3 or TRBV12-4 to TRBJ2-7, with TRBD1 matching over 7 bases. The origin of this receptor is a woman aged 18-29 years in good health. CDR3 nucleotide sequence: TGTGCCAGCAGCAAAACAGGGACAGCTACAGGCATTCTCTACGAGCAGTACTTC. It codes for CASSKTGTATGILYEQYF.